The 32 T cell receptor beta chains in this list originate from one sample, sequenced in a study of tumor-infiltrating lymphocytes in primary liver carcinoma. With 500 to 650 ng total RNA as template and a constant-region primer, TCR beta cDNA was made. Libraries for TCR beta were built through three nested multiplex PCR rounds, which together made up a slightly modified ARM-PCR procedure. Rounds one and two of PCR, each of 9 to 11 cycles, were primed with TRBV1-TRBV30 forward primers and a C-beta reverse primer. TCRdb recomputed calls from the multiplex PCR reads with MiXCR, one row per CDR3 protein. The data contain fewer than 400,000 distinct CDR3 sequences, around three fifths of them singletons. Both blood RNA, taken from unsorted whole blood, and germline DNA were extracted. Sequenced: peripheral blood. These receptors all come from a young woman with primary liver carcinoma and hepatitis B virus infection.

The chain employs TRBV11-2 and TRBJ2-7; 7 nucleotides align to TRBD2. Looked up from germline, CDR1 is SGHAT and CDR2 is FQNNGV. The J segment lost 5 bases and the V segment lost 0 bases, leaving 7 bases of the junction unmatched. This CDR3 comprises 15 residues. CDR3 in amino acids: CASSLDGRVLDEQYF. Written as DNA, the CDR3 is TGTGCCAGCAGCTTAGATGGGAGGGTCCTGGACGAGCAGTACTTC. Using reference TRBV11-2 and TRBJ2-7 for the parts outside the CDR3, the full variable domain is EAGVAQSPRYKIIEKRQSVAFWCNPISGHATLYWYQQILGQGPKLLIQFQNNGVVDDSQLPKDRFSAERLKGVDSTLKIQPAKLEDSAVYLCASSLDGRVLDEQYFGPGTRLTVT.

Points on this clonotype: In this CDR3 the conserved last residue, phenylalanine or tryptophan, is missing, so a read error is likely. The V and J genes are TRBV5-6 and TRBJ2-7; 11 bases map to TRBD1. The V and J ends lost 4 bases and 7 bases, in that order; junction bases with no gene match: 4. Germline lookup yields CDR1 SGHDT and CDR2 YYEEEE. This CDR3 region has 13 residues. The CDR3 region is CASSAGTGGEQYL. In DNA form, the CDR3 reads TGTGCCAGCAGCGCCGGGACAGGGGGTGAGCAGTACCTC.

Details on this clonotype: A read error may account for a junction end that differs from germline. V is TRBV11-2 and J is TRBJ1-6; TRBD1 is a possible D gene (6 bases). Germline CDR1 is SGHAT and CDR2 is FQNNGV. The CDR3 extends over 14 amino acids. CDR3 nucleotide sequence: TGTACCAGCAGCCCTCGGGACATTAATTCACCCCTCCACTTT. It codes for CTSSPRDINSPLHF.

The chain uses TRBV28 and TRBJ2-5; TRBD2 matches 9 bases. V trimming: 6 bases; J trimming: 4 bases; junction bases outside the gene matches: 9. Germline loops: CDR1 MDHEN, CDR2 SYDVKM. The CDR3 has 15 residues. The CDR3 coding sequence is TGTGCCAGCAGCGAAGCGGGAGGCGCCATAGAGACCCAGTACTTC. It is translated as CASSEAGGAIETQYF.

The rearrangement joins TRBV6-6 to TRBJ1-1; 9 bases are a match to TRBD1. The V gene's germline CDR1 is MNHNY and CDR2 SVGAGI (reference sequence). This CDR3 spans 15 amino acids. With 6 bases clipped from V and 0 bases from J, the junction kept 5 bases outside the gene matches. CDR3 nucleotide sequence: TGTGCCAGCAGCCTCCGGGACAGGGTGAACACTGAAGCTTTCTTT. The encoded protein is CASSLRDRVNTEAFF.

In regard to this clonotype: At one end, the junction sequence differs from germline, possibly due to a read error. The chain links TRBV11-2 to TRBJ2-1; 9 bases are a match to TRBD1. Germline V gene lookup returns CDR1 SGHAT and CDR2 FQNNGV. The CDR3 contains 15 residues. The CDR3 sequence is CTSGPGTGTYNEQFF. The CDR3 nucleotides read TGTACCAGCGGCCCCGGGACAGGGACCTACAATGAGCAGTTCTTC.

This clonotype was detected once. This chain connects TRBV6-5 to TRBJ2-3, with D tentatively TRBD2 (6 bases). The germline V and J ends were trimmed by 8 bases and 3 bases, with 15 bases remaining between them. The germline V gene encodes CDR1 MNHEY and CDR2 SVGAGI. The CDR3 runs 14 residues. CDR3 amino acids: CASRYGGVTDTQYF. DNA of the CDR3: TGTGCCAGCCGATATGGAGGGGTAACAGATACGCAGTATTTT.

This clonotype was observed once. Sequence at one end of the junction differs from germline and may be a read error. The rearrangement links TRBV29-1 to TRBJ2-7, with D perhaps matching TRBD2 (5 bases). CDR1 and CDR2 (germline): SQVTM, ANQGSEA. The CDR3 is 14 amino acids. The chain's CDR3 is CSVEAGYRGQEHYF. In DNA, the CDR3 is TGCAGCGTTGAAGCGGGTTACAGAGGGCAAGAGCACTACTTC.

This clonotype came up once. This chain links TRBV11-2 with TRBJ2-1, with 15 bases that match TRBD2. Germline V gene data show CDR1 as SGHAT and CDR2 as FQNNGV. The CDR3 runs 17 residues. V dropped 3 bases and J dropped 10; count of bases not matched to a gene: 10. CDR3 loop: CASSLGLAGGPQDEQFF. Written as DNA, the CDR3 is TGTGCCAGCAGCTTGGGACTAGCGGGAGGCCCCCAGGACGAGCAGTTCTTC.

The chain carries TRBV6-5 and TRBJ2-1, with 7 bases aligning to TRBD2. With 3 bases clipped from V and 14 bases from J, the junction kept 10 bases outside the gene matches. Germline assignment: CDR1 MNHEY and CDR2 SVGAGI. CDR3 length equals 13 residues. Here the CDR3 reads CASSYFAVGGKFF. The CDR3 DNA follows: TGTGCCAGCAGTTATTTTGCAGTGGGAGGGAAGTTCTTC.

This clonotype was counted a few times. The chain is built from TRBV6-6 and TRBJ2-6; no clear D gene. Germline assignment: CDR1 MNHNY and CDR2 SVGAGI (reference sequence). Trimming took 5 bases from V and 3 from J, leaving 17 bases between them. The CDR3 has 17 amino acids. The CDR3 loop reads CASSPGAAWYGANVLTF. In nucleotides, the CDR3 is TGTGCCAGCAGTCCCGGCGCTGCGTGGTATGGGGCCAACGTCCTGACTTTC.

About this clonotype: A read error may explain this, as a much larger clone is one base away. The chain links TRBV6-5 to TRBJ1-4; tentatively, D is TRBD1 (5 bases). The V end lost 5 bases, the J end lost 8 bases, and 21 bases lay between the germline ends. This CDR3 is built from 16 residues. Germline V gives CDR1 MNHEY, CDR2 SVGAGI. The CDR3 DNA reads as TGTGCCAGCAGTCCATTGGCAGGGATCCAGACGGAAAAACTGTTTTTT. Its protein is CASSPLAGIQTEKLFF.

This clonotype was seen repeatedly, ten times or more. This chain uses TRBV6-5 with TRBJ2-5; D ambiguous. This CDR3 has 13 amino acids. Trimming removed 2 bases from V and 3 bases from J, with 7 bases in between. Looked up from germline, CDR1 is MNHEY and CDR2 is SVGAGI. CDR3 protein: CASSYDEKETQYF. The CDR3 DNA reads TGTGCCAGCAGTTACGACGAGAAAGAGACCCAGTACTTC.

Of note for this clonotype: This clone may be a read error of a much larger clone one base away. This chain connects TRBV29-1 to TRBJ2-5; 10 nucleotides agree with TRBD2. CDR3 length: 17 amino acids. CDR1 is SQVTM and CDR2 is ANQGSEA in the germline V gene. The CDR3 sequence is CRVEPFGTSEYQETQYF. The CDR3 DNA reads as TGCAGGGTTGAACCCTTCGGGACTAGCGAATACCAAGAGACCCAGTACTTC.

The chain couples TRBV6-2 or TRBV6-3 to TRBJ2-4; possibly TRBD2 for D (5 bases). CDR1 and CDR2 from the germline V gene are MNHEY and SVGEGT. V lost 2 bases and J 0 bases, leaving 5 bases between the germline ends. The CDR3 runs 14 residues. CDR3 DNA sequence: TGTGCCAGCAGTTACGCGGGAGCCAAAAACATTCAGTACTTC. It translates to CASSYAGAKNIQYF.

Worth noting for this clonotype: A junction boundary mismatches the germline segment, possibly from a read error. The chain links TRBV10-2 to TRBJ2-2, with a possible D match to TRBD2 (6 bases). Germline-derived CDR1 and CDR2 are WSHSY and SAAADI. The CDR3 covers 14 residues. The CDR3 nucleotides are TGCGCCAGCAGGGACTTTCCGAACACCGGGGGGCTGTTTTTT. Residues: CASRDFPNTGGLFF.

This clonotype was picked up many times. CDR3 residues: CASSQPDRGRSGELFF. CDR3 DNA: TGCGCCAGCAGCCAACCCGACAGGGGCCGGAGCGGGGAGCTGTTTTTT. V and J are TRBV4-1 and TRBJ2-2; TRBD1 aligns across 8 bases. In germline, CDR1 is MGHRA, CDR2 YSYEKL. Trimming took 2 bases from V and 7 from J; bases not matched to a gene: 9. The CDR3 has 16 amino acids.

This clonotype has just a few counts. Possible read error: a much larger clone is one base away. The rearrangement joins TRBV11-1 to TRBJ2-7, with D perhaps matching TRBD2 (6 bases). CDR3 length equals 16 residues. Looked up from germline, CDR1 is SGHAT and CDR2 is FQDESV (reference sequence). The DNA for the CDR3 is TGTGCCAACAGCTTAGCCCGGAGCGGGTCCTTCGGAGAGCAGTACTTC. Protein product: CANSLARSGSFGEQYF.

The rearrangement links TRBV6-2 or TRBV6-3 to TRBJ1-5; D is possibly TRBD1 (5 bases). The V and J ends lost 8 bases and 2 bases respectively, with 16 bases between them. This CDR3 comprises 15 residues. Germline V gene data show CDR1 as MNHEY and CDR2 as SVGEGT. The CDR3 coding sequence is TGTGCCAGCGTACCATCGAGGGGCGGCAATCAGCCCCAGCATTTT. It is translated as CASVPSRGGNQPQHF.

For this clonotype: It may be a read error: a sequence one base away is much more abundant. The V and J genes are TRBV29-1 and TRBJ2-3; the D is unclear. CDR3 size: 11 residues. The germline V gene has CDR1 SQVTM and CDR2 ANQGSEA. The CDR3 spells CSVEDTETQYF. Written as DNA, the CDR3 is TGCAGCGTTGAAGATACAGAAACGCAGTATTTT.

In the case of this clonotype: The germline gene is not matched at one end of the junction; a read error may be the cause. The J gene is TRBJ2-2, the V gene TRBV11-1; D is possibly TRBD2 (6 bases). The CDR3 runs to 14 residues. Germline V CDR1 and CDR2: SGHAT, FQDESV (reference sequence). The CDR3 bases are TGTACCAGCAGCTCAATAGGAGCGGGCCGGGAGCTGTTTTTT. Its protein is CTSSSIGAGRELFF.

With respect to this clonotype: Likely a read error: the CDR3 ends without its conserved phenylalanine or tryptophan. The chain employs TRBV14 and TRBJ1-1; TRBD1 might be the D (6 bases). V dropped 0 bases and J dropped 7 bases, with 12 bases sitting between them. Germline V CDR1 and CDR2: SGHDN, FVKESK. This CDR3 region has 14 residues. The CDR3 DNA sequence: TGTGCCAGCAGCCAAGATCTACAGGGTAGTGAAGCTTTCTTA. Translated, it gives CASSQDLQGSEAFL.

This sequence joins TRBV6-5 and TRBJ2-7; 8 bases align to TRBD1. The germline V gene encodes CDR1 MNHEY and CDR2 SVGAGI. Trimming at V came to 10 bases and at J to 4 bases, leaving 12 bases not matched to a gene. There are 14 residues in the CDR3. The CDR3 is CATQFRGRGYEQYF. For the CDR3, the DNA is TGTGCCACCCAGTTCAGGGGGCGCGGATACGAGCAGTACTTC.

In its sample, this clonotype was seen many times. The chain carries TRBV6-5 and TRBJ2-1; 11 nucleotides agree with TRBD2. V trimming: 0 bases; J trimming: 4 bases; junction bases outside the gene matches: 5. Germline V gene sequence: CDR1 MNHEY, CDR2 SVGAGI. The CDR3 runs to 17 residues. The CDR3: CASSYSIAGGKYNEQFF. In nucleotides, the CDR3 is TGTGCCAGCAGTTACTCGATAGCGGGAGGGAAATACAATGAGCAGTTCTTC.

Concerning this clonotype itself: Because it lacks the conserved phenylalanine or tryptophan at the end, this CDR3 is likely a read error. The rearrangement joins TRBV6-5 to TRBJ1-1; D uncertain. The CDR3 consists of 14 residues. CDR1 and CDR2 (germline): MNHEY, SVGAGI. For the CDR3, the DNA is TGTACCAGCATTCTGACCGTCCAAGGCACTGAAGCTTTCATT. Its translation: CTSILTVQGTEAFI.

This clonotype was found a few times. The CDR3 DNA sequence: TGTGCCTTCTCCGGACAGTACCAAGAGACCCAGTACTTC. Protein sequence: CAFSGQYQETQYF. The chain uses TRBV5-4 and TRBJ2-5; weak D call: TRBD1 (6 bases). This CDR3 has 13 amino acids. The V gene's germline CDR1 is SGHNT and CDR2 YYREEE (reference sequence). V gave up 10 bases and J gave up 0 bases, with 13 bases separating them.

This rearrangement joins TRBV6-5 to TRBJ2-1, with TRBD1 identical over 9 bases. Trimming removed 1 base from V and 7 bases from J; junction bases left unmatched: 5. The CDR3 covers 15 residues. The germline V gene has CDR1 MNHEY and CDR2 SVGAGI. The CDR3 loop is CASSYFEGTGNEQFF. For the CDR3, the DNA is TGTGCCAGCAGTTACTTCGAGGGGACAGGGAATGAGCAGTTCTTC.

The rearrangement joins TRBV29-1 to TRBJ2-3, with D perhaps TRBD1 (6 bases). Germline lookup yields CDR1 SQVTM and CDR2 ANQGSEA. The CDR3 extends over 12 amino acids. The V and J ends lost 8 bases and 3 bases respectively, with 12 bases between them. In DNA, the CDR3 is TGCAGCCCCGAAACAGGGACAGATACGCAGTATTTT. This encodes CSPETGTDTQYF.

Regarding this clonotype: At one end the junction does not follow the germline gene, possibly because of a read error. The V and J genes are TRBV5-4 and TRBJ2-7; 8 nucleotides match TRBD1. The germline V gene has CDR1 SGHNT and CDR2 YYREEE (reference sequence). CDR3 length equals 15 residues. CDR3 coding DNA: TGTACCAGCAGATTCGGACAGGGCCTCTCCTACGAGCAGTACTTC. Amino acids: CTSRFGQGLSYEQYF.

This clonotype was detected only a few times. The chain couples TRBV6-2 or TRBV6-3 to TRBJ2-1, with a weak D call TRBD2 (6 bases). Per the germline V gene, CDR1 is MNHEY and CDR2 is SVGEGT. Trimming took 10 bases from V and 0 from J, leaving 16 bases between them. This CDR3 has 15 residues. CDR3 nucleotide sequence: TGTGCCACCATCGGGGGACTTAGCTCCTACAATGAGCAGTTCTTC. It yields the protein CATIGGLSSYNEQFF.

CDR3 nucleotides: TGTGCCAGCACCACCTTGGGCACTAACGGGAGCTATGAGCAGTACTTC. Translated, it gives CASTTLGTNGSYEQYF. The chain couples TRBV11-2 to TRBJ2-7, with D possibly TRBD2 on 6 matching bases. This CDR3 is built from 16 residues. CDR1 is SGHAT and CDR2 is FQNNGV in the germline V gene. Trimming took 7 bases from V and 7 from J, leaving 26 bases between them.

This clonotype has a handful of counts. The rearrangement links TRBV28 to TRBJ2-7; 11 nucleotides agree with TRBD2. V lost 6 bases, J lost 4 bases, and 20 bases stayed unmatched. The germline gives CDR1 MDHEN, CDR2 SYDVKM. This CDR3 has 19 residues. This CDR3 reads CASSERKNLAGGRAYEQYF. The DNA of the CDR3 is TGTGCCAGCAGCGAGCGGAAAAACCTAGCGGGAGGCAGGGCGTACGAGCAGTACTTC.